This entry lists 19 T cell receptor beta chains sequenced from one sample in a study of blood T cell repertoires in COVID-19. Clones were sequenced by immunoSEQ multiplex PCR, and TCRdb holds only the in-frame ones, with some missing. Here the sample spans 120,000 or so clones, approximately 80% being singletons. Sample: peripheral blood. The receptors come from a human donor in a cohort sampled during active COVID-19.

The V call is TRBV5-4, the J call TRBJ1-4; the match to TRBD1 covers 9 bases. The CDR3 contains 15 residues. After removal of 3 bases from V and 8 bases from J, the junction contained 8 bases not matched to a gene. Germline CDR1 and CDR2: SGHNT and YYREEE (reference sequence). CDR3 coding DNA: TGTGCCAGCAGCTGGGGACAGGGCGGGTACGAAAAACTGTTTTTT. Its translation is CASSWGQGGYEKLFF.

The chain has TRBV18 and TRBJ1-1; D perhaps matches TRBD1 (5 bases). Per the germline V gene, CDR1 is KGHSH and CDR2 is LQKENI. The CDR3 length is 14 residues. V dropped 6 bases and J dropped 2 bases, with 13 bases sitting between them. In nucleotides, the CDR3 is TGTGCCAGCTCCCCCGACAGATCAAACACTGAAGCTTTCTTT. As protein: CASSPDRSNTEAFF. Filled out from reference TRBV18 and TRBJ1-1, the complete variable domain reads NAGVMQNPRHLVRRRGQEARLRCSPMKGHSHVYWYRQLPEEGLKFMVYLQKENIIDESGMPKERFSAEFPKEGPSILRIQQVVRGDSAAYFCASSPDRSNTEAFFGQGTRLTVV.

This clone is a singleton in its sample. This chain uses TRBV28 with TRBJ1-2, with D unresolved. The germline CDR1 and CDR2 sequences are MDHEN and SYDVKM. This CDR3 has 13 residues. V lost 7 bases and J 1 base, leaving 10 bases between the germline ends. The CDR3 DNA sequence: TGTGCCAGCACCCCAGGATATAACTATGGCTACACCTTC. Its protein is CASTPGYNYGYTF.

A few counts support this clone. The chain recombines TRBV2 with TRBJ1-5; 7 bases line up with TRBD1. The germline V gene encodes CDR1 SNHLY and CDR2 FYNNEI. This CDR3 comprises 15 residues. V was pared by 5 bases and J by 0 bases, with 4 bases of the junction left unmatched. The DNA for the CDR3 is TGTGCCAGCAGTTGGGACAGAGATAGCAATCAGCCCCAGCATTTT. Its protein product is CASSWDRDSNQPQHF.

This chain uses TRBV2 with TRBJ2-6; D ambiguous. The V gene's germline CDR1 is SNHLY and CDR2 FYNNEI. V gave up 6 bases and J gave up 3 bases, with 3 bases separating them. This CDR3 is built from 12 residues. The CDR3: CASRLGANVLTF. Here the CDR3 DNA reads TGTGCCAGCAGACTTGGGGCCAACGTCCTGACTTTC.

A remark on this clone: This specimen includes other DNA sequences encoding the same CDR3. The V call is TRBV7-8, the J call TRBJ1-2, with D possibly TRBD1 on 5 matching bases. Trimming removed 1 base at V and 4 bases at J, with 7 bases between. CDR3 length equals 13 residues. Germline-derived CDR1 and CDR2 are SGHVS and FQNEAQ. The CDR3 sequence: CASSLGQGYGYTF. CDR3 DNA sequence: TGTGCCAGCAGCTTAGGGCAGGGCTATGGCTACACCTTC.

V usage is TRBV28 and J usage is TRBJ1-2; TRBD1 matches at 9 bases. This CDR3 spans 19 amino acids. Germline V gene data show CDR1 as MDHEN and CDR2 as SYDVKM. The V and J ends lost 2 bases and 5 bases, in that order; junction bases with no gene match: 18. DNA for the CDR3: TGTGCCAGCAGTTTAGGTTCCTTCGGGACAGGGAGGATTAAGTATGGCTACACCTTC. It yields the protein CASSLGSFGTGRIKYGYTF.

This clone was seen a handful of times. The CDR3 bases are TGTGCCAGCAGCACCCGGGACAGATCCTATGGCTACACCTTC. Its translation: CASSTRDRSYGYTF. The chain has TRBV28 and TRBJ1-2, with 7 bases identical to TRBD1. The CDR3 has 14 residues. Germline V gene sequence: CDR1 MDHEN, CDR2 SYDVKM. V lost 6 bases to trimming and J lost 4 bases; unmatched junction nucleotides: 8.

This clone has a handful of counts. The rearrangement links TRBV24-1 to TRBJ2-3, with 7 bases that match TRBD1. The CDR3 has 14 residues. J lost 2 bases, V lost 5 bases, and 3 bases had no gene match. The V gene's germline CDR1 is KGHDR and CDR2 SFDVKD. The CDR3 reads CATSGQGFTDTQYF. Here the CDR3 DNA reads TGTGCCACCAGTGGACAGGGCTTCACAGATACGCAGTATTTT.

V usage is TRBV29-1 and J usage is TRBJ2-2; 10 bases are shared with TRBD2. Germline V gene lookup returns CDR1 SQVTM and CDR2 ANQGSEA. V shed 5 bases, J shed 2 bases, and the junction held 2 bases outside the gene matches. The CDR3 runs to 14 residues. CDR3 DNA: TGCAGCGTTAGCGGGAGGGGAAACACCGGGGAGCTGTTTTTT. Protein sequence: CSVSGRGNTGELFF.

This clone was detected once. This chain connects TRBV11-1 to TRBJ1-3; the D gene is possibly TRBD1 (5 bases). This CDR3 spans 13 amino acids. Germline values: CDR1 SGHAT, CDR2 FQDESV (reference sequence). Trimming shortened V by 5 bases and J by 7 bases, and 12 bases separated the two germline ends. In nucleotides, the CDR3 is TGTGCCAGCAGCCCGGGGACTGTGAACACCATATATTTT. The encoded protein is CASSPGTVNTIYF. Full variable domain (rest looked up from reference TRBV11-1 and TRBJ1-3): EAEVAQSPRYKITEKSQAVAFWCDPISGHATLYWYRQILGQGPELLVQFQDESVVDDSQLPKDRFSAERLKGVDSTLKIQPAELGDSAMYLCASSPGTVNTIYFGEGSWLTVV.

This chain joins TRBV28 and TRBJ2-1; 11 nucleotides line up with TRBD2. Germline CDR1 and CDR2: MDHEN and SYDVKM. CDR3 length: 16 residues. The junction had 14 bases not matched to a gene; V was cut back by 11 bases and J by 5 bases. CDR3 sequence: CASVEKGLAANNEQFF. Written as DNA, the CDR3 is TGTGCCTCAGTAGAGAAGGGACTAGCGGCGAACAATGAGCAGTTCTTC.

The CDR3 nucleotides read TGTGCCAGCAGCAAATTACAGGGGGCATCCTACGAGCAGTACTTC. It codes for CASSKLQGASYEQYF. The rearrangement links TRBV11-1 to TRBJ2-7, with 9 nucleotides matching TRBD1. V lost 5 bases to trimming and J lost 1 base; unmatched junction nucleotides: 6. Germline-derived CDR1 and CDR2 are SGHAT and FQDESV (reference sequence). CDR3 length: 15 amino acids. Variable domain in full (rest from reference TRBV11-1 and TRBJ2-7): EAEVAQSPRYKITEKSQAVAFWCDPISGHATLYWYRQILGQGPELLVQFQDESVVDDSQLPKDRFSAERLKGVDSTLKIQPAELGDSAMYLCASSKLQGASYEQYFGPGTRLTVT.

The CDR3 DNA is TGTGCCAGCAGTGAGCTCGTGGCAGTTACCGCTTTCTTT. Translation: CASSELVAVTAFF. This chain links TRBV2 with TRBJ1-1; D is uncertain. Between the trimmed V and J ends, which lost 3 bases and 11 bases, there was a span of 16 bases. Germline loops: CDR1 SNHLY, CDR2 FYNNEI. The CDR3 length is 13 residues.

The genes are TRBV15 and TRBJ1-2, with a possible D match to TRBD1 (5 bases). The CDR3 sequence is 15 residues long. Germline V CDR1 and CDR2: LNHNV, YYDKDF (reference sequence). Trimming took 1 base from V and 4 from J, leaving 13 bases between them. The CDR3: CATSRAQGNTYGYTF. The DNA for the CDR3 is TGTGCCACCAGCAGAGCGCAGGGAAATACCTATGGCTACACCTTC. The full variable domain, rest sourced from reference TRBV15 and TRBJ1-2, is DAMVIQNPRYQVTQFGKPVTLSCSQTLNHNVMYWYQQKSSQAPKLLFHYYDKDFNNEADTPDNFQSRRPNTSFCFLDIRSPGLGDTAMYLCATSRAQGNTYGYTFGSGTRLTVV.

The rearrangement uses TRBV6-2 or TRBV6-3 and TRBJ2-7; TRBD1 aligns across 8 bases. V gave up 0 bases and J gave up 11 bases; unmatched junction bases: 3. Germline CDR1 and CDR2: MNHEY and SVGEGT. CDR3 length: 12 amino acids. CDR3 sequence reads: CASSYSTGAEYF. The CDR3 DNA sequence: TGTGCCAGCAGTTACTCGACAGGGGCGGAGTACTTC.

This CDR3 is CASSNRQGDYTDTQYF. The DNA for the CDR3 is TGTGCCAGCAGTAATAGACAGGGGGATTACACAGATACGCAGTATTTT. V and J are TRBV25-1 and TRBJ2-3; TRBD1 matches 9 bases. V lost 5 bases, J lost 2 bases, and 8 bases stayed unmatched. The germline gives CDR1 MGHDK, CDR2 SYGVNS. The CDR3 totals 16 residues.

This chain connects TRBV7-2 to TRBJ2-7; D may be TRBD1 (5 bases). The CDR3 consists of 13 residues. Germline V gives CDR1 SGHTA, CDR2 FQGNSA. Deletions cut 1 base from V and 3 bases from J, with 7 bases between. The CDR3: CASSLEQGYEQYF. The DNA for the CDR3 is TGTGCCAGCAGCTTAGAGCAGGGCTACGAGCAGTACTTC.

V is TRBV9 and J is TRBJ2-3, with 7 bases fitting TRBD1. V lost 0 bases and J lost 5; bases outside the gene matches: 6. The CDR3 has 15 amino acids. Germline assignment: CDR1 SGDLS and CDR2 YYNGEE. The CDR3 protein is CASSVGVTGRDTQYF. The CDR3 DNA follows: TGTGCCAGCAGCGTAGGTGTGACAGGGAGAGATACGCAGTATTTT.